This T cell receptor beta chain was identified in a study of blood T cell repertoires in COVID-19 (dated by TCRdb to about 2020). Some background on the complete study: Collaborator samples came from the United States, Italy and Spain and covered acute and convalescent phases of COVID-19. The material from the prospective study consisted of cDNA or gDNA derived from T cells, B-cell-depleted T cells, or PBMCs. The dataset comprised deeply sampled blood TCRbeta repertoires from subjects exposed to, actively infected with, or recovered from COVID-19. The repertoires were released in a freely available public database intended as a resource for research on the immune response to SARS-CoV-2. Samples came from the ongoing ImmuneRACE study (first 160 participants) plus 1,254 subjects from 6 global collaborators. Nearly every sample came with metadata listing a de-identified subject ID, COVID-19 status, age in years and sex. HLA class I and class II types, where available, came from metadata supplied by the sample provider rather than from assay-based typing.

TCRbeta CDR3 regions were amplified from genomic DNA using the immunoSEQ Assay, a bias-controlled multiplex PCR. As for how the authors treated the data: The number of nucleated cells in each sample was estimated from the amplification of reference gene primers within the assay. Sequence reads were collapsed and filtered to measure the absolute abundance of every unique TCRbeta CDR3 rearrangement. For each sample, productive Simpson clonality was calculated as the square root of Simpson's diversity index across productive rearrangements. TCRdb holds this immuneACCESS table with in-frame rearrangements only. Some clones are missing; in checked studies, unresolved V genes explain under half, and the rest has no known cause. V and J calls plus clone size are reproduced from that table; the DNA served to infer D and trimming. This sample has 250,000 to 350,000 clones in its table, and 80% to 90% of those were observed once. 2% to 3% of the sample is held by the ten biggest clonotypes.

Participants in the prospective study were aged about 18 to 95 years, lived in some 24 United States geographic areas, and enrolled through a virtual design. To assign participants to cohorts, the prospective study relied on clinical history that participants themselves reported in a screening survey and a study questionnaire. For ImmuneRACE Cohort 3, a participant was defined as recovered based on two consecutive negative NP/OP PCR tests, clearance by a healthcare professional, or resolution of symptoms. Each participant in the prospective study had whole blood, serum and a nasopharyngeal or oropharyngeal swab collected by mobile phlebotomists. Additional blood draws and questionnaires over a 2-month period could optionally be provided by prospective study participants. Before DNA extraction, blood samples from the prospective study were shipped at room temperature or frozen. Its CDR3 holds 14 amino acids, cysteine through phenylalanine. This entry keeps only the CDR3 DNA: 42 bases, framed from base 1. In the germline V gene, CDR1 corresponds to SGHDN and CDR2 to FVKESK. V is pared back by 3 bases and J by 3 bases, with 12 bases lying between the germline termini.

Beyond this particular receptor, the publication reports: Clinical and demographic metadata were provided uncurated, with the amount varying by source and participant.

This clone was seen once. This clone's antigen is unknown. Base qualities are not provided; no much larger clone lies one nucleotide away. The chain joins TRBV14 to TRBJ2-7, with the D gene too uncertain to name. This clonotype originated in a woman in her late teens or twenties who had recovered from COVID-19. Sequenced material: PBMCs or T cells enriched from blood (not recorded which). CDR3 region: CASSQIDLGYEQYF. DNA sequence: TGTGCCAGCAGCCAGATTGACTTGGGCTACGAGCAGTACTTC.